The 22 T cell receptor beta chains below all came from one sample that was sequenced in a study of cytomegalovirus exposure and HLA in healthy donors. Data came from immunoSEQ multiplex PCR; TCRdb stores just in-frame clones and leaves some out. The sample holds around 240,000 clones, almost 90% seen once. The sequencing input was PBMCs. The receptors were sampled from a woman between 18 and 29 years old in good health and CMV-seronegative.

The CDR3: CASSIGTGDYEQYF. The CDR3 DNA reads TGTGCCAGTAGTATAGGGACAGGGGACTACGAGCAGTACTTC. The rearrangement links TRBV19 to TRBJ2-7, with TRBD1 matching over 9 bases. J lost 3 bases, V lost 1 base, and 1 base had no gene match. Germline CDR1 reads LNHDA; CDR2 reads SQIVND (reference sequence). CDR3 length equals 14 residues.

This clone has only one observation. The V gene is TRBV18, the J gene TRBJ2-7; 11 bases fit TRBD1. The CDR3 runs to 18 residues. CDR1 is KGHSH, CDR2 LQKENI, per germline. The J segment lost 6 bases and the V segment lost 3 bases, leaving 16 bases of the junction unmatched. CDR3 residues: CASSPSTVTGTGGGEQYF. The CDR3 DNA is TGTGCCAGCTCACCCTCAACTGTCACCGGGACAGGGGGAGGCGAGCAGTACTTC.

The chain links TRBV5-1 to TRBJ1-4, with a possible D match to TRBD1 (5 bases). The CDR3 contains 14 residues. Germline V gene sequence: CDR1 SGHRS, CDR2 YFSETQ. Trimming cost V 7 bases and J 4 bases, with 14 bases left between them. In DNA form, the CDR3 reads TGCGCCAGCGGTCCGGGAGGGGATAATGAAAAACTGTTTTTT. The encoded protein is CASGPGGDNEKLFF.

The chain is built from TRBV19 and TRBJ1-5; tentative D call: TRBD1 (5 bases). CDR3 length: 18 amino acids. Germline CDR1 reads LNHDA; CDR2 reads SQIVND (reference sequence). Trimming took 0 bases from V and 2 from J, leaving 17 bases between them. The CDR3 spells CASSIDLFRDSGNQPQHF. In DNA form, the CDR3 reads TGTGCCAGTAGTATAGATCTATTTCGGGACTCGGGCAATCAGCCCCAGCATTTT.

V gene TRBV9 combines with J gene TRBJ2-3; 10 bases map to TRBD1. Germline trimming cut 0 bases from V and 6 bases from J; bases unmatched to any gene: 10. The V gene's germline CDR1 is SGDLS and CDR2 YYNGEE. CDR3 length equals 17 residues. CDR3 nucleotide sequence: TGTGCCAGCAGCGTAGATTGGGGACAGGGGAATTCGGATACGCAGTATTTT. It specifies CASSVDWGQGNSDTQYF.

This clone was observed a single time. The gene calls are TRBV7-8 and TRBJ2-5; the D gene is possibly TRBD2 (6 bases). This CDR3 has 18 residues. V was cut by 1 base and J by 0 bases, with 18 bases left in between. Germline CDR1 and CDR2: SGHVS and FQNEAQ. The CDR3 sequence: CASSLDEGRRDHQETQYF. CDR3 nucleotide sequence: TGTGCCAGCAGCTTAGATGAAGGACGGCGGGACCACCAAGAGACCCAGTACTTC. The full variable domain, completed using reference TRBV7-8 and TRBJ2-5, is GAGVSQSPRYKVAKRGQDVALRCDPISGHVSLFWYQQALGQGPEFLTYFQNEAQLDKSGLPSDRFFAERPEGSVSTLKIQRTQQEDSAVYLCASSLDEGRRDHQETQYFGPGTRLLVL.

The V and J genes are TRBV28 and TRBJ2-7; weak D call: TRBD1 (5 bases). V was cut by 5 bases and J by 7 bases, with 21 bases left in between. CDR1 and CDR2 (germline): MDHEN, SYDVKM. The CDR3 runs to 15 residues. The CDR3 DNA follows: TGTGCCAGCAGTGGGGAAGCCACCTACCCAGGGGAGCAGTACTTC. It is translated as CASSGEATYPGEQYF.

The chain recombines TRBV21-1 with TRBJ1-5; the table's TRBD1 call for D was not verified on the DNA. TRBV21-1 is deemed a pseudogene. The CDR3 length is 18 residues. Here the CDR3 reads CASSGHTGTLESNQPQHF. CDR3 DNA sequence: TGTGCCAGCAGCGGACATACAGGGACACTGGAGAGCAATCAGCCCCAGCATTTT.

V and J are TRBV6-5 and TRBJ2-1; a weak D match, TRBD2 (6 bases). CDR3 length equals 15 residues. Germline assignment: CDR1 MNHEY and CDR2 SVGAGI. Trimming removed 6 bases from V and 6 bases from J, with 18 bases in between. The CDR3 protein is CASREGSWRGNEQFF. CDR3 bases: TGTGCCAGCAGGGAGGGTTCTTGGAGGGGCAATGAGCAGTTCTTC.

The CDR3, as DNA: TGTGCCAGCAGCTTAGCCCCGCGGGCGGGGCACTACGAGCAGTACTTC. Protein sequence: CASSLAPRAGHYEQYF. This rearrangement joins TRBV7-2 to TRBJ2-7; possibly TRBD2 for D (6 bases). V was clipped by 0 bases and J by 3 bases, with 15 bases between them. The CDR3 extends over 16 amino acids. CDR1 and CDR2 (germline): SGHTA, FQGNSA.

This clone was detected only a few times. CDR3 sequence: CASRQGREAEAFF. In nucleotides, the CDR3 is TGTGCCAGCAGGCAGGGGCGCGAGGCTGAAGCTTTCTTT. The rearrangement uses TRBV2 and TRBJ1-1; possibly TRBD1 for D (6 bases). CDR3 length: 13 residues. Trimming removed 6 bases from V and 6 bases from J, with 14 bases in between. Germline assignment: CDR1 SNHLY and CDR2 FYNNEI.

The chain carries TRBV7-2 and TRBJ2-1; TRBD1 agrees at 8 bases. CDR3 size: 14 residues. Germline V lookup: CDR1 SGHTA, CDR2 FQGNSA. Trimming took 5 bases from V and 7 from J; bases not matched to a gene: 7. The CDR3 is CASSVDRGWNEQFF. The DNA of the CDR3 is TGTGCCAGCAGCGTAGACAGGGGTTGGAATGAGCAGTTCTTC.

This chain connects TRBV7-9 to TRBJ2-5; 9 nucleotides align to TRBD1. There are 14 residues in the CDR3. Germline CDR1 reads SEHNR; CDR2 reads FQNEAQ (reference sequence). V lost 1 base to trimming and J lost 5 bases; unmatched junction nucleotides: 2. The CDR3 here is CASSLDRGPETQYF. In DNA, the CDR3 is TGTGCCAGCAGCTTAGACAGGGGGCCGGAGACCCAGTACTTC.

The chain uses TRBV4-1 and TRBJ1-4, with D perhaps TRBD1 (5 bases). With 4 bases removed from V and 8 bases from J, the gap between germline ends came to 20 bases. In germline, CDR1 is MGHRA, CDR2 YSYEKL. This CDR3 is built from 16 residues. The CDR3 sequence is CASSRPMGDAGEKLFF. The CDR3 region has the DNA TGCGCCAGCAGCCGCCCGATGGGGGATGCGGGGGAAAAACTGTTTTTT.

In DNA, the CDR3 is TGTGCCAGCAGCTCTTCGAGCTACTACGAGCAGTACTTC. It specifies CASSSSSYYEQYF. The chain recombines TRBV5-6 with TRBJ2-7; no clear D gene. This CDR3 is 13 amino acids long. Per the germline V gene, CDR1 is SGHDT and CDR2 is YYEEEE. V was shortened by 3 bases and J by 3 bases, with 10 bases between the two germline ends.

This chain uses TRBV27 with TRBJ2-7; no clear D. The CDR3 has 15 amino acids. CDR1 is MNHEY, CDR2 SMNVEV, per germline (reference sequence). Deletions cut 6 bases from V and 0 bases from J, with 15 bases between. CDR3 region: CASRFKPSGSYEQYF. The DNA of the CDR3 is TGTGCCAGCAGATTCAAACCTTCGGGCTCCTACGAGCAGTACTTC.

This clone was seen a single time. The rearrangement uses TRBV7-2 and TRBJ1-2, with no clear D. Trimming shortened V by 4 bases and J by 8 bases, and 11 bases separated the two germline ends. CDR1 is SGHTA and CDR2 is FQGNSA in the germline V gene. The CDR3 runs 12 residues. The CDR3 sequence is CASSSPPGGYTF. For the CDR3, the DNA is TGTGCCAGCAGCTCCCCCCCGGGGGGCTACACCTTC. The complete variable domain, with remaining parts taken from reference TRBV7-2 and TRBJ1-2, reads GAGVSQSPSNKVTEKGKDVELRCDPISGHTALYWYRQSLGQGLEFLIYFQGNSAPDKSGLPSDRFSAERTGGSVSTLTIQRTQQEDSAVYLCASSSPPGGYTFGSGTRLTVV.

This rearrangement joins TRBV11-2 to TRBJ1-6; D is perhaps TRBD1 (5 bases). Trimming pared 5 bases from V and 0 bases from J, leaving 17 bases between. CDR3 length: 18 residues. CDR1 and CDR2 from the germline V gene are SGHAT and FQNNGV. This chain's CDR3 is CASSRGRGRSSYNSPLHF. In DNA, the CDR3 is TGTGCCAGCAGCCGGGGCCGGGGGAGGAGCTCCTATAATTCACCCCTCCACTTT.

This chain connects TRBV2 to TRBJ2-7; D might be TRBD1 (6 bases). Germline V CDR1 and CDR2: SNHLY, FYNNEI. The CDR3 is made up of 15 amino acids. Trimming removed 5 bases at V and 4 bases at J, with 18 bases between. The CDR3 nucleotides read TGTGCCAGCAGTCCTTCATACAGGGAAAGTTACGAGCAGTACTTC. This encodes CASSPSYRESYEQYF.

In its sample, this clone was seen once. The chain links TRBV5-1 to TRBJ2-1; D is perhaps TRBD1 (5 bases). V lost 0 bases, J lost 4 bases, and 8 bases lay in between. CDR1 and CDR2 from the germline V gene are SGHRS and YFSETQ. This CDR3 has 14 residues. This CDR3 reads CASSLEAGYNEQFF. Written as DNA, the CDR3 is TGCGCCAGCAGCTTGGAGGCAGGGTACAATGAGCAGTTCTTC. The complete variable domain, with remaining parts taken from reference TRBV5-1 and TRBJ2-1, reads KAGVTQTPRYLIKTRGQQVTLSCSPISGHRSVSWYQQTPGQGLQFLFEYFSETQRNKGNFPGRFSGRQFSNSRSEMNVSTLELGDSALYLCASSLEAGYNEQFFGPGTRLTVL.

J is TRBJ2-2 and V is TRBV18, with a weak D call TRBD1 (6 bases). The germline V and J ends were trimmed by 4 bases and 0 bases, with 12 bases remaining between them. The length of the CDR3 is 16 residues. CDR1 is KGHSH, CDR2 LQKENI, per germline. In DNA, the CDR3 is TGTGCCAGCTCACAGCAGGGGTTCGCGAACACCGGGGAGCTGTTTTTT. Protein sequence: CASSQQGFANTGELFF.

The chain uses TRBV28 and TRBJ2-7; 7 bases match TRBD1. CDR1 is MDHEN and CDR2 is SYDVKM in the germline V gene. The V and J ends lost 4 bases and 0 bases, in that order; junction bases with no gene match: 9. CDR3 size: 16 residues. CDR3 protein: CASSSLWTGRSYEQYF. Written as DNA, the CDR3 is TGTGCCAGCAGTTCCCTCTGGACAGGACGCTCCTACGAGCAGTACTTC.